A few counts support the clone carrying this T cell receptor (beta chain). Antigen specificity is unknown. This sample is part of a study of OX40 agonist ivuxolimab in advanced cancers. The study, taken as a whole, reports: Relative to CD4+, CD8+ T cells held more expanded clones on average.

Clones were read by immunoSEQ multiplex PCR, and TCRdb kept only the in-frame ones, dropping some. The data contain over 55,000 clones, 75% to 85% of them singletons. The origin of this receptor is an adult with an advanced solid tumor such as melanoma, head and neck, liver or kidney cancer. The sample in question was CD4+ or CD8+ T cells sorted from blood, obtained in a trial of the OX40 agonist ivuxolimab.

The CDR3 coding sequence is TGTGCCTGGAGTGTATCGGTGACCAACACTGAAGCTTTCTTT. The encoded protein is CAWSVSVTNTEAFF. The chain employs TRBV30 and TRBJ1-1, with no clear D. The CDR3 has 14 amino acids. CDR1 is GTSNPN, CDR2 SVGIG, per germline (reference sequence). Trimming cost V 0 bases and J 2 bases, with 10 bases left between them.